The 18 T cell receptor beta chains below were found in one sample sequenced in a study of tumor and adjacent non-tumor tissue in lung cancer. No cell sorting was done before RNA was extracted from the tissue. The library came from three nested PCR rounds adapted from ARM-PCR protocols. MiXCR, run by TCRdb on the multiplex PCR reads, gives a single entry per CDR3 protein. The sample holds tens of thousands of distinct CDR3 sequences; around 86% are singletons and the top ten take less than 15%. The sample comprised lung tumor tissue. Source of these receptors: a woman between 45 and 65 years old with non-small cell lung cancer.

The CDR3 coding sequence is TGCAGCGTTGCTATAGGTTGGGGCGATAGCTACGAGCAGTACTTC. Protein: CSVAIGWGDSYEQYF. The chain has TRBV29-1 and TRBJ2-7; D might be TRBD1 (5 bases). Looked up from germline, CDR1 is SQVTM and CDR2 is ANQGSEA. The CDR3 totals 15 residues. The V and J ends lost 4 bases and 3 bases respectively, with 19 bases between them.

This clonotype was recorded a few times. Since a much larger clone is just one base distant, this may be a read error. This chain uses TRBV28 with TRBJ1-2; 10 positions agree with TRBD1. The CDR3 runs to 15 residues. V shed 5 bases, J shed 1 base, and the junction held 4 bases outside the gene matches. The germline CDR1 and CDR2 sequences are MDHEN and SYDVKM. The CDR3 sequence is CASSTTGGRNYGYTF. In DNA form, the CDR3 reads TGTGCCAGCAGTACGACAGGGGGCCGTAACTATGGCTACACCTTC.

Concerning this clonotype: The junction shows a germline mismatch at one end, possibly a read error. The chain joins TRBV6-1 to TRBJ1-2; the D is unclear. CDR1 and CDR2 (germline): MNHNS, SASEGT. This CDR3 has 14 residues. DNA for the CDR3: TGTGCCAGCAACAAAAGACCACAACTTTATGGCCACACCTTT. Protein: CASNKRPQLYGHTF.

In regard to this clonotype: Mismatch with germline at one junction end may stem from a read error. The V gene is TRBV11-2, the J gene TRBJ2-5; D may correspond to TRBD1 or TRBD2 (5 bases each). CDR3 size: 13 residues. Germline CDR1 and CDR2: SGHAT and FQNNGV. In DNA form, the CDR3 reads TGTACCAGCAACTTAGATCCGGCTAGGGACCAATACTTC. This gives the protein CTSNLDPARDQYF.

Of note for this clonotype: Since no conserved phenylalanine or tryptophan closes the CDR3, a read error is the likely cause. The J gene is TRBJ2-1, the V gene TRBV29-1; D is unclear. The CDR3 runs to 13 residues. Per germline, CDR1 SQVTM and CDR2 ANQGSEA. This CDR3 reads CGVVLASYNEQFI. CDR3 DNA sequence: TGCGGCGTTGTTTTAGCATCCTACAATGAGCAGTTCATC.

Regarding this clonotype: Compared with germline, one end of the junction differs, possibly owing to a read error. CDR3 in DNA: TGTACCAGCAGTTCCCCACGGGAGAGCTCCTACAAGCAGTACTTC. Protein product: CTSSSPRESSYKQYF. The chain uses TRBV6-5 and TRBJ2-7, with D possibly TRBD2 on 6 matching bases. Looked up from germline, CDR1 is MNHEY and CDR2 is SVGAGI. This CDR3 comprises 15 residues.

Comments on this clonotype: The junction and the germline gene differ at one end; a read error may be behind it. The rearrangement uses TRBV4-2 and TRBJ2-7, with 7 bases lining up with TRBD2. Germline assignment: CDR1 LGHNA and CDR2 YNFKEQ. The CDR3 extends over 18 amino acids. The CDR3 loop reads CASNQDPLSGISEYEQYF. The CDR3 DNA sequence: TGTGCCAGCAACCAAGATCCGCTCAGCGGGATCTCTGAGTACGAGCAGTACTTC.

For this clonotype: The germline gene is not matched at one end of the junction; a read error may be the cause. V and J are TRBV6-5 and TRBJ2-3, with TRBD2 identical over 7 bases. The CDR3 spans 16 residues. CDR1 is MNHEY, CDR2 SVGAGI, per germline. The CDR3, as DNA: TGTGCCAGCAGTTACGGGGGGGTCGCGCCTCAGGATATGCAGTATTTT. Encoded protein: CASSYGGVAPQDMQYF.

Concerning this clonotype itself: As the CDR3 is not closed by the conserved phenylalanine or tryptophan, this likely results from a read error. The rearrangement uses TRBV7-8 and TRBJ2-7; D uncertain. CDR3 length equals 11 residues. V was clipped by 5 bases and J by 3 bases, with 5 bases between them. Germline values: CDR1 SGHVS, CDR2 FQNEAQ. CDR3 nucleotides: TGTGCCAGCAGCCGTAACTACGAGCAGTACATA. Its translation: CASSRNYEQYI.

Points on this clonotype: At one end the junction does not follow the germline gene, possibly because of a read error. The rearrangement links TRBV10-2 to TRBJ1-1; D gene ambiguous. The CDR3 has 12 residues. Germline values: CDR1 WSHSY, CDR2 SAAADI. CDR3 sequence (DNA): TGCGCCAGCAGGGACTCGAACTCTGAAGCTTCCTTT. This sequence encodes CASRDSNSEASF.

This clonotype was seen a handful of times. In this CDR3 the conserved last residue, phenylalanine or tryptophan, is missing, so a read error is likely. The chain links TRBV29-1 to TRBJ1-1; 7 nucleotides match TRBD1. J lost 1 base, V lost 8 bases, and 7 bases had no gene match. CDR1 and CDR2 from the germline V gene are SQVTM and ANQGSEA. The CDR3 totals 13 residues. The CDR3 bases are TGCAGCCTCATGACAGGGTCGAACACTGAAGCTTTCTCT. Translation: CSLMTGSNTEAFS.

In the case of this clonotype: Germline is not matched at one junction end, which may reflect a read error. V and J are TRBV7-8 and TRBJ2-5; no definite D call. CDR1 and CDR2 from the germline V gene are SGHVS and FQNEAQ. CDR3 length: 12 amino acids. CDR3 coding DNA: TGTGCCCGCAGCTTAGGGTTTTTGACCCAGTACTTC. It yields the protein CARSLGFLTQYF.

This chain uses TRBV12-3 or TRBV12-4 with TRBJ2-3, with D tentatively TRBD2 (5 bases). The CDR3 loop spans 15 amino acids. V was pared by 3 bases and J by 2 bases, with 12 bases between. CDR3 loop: CASSFERLITDTQYF. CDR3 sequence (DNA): TGTGCCAGCAGTTTTGAGAGACTAATCACAGATACGCAGTATTTT.

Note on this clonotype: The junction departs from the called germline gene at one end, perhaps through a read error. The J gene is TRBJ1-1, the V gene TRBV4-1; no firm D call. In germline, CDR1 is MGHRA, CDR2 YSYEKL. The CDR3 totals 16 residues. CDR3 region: CASSQDPYMGNTETFF. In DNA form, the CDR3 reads TGCGCCAGCAGCCAAGATCCCTACATGGGGAACACTGAAACTTTCTTT.

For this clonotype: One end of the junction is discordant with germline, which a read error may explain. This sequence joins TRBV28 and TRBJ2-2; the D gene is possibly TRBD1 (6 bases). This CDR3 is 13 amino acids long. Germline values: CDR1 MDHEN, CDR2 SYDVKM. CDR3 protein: CTSSQGNTGELFF. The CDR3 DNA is TGTACCAGCAGTCAGGGGAACACTGGGGAGCTGTTTTTT.

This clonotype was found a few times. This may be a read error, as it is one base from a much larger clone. The CDR3 reads CVISPSGGSNYGYTF. In nucleotides, the CDR3 is TGTGTCATCAGTCCCTCTGGGGGGTCTAACTATGGCTACACCTTC. This chain links TRBV10-3 with TRBJ1-2; maybe TRBD1 (5 bases). The CDR3 is 15 residues long. The germline V gene encodes CDR1 ENHRY and CDR2 SYGVKD.

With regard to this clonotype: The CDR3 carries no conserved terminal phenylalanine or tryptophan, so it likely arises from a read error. The CDR3 bases are TGTGCCAGCAACTCCGAGGACTGGTCGAACACTGAAGCTTTCGTT. This translates into CASNSEDWSNTEAFV. The rearrangement joins TRBV11-1 to TRBJ1-1; D is unclear. This CDR3 region has 15 residues. The germline CDR1 and CDR2 sequences are SGHAT and FQDESV (reference sequence). V was trimmed by 7 bases and J by 1 base, leaving 16 bases between them.

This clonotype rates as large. The chain's CDR3 is CASSLRPDQPQHF. Here the CDR3 DNA reads TGTGCCAGCAGCCTGCGACCCGATCAGCCCCAGCATTTT. The V and J genes are TRBV11-2 and TRBJ1-5; D unclear. V was trimmed by 5 bases and J by 5 bases, leaving 10 bases between them. Per the germline V gene, CDR1 is SGHAT and CDR2 is FQNNGV. The CDR3 consists of 13 residues.